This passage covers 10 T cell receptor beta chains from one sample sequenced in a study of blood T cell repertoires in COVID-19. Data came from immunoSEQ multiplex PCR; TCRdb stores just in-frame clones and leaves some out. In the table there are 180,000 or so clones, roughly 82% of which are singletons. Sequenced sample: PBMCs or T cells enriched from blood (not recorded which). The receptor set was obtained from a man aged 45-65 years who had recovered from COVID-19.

The CDR3 DNA follows: TGTGCCAGTGACAGAAAGGGCAATCAGCCCCAGCATTTT. It specifies CASDRKGNQPQHF. The V gene is TRBV19, the J gene TRBJ1-5, with D perhaps TRBD1 (5 bases). Germline V gene data show CDR1 as LNHDA and CDR2 as SQIVND (reference sequence). V lost 8 bases and J lost 2, with 10 bases in between. The CDR3 is made up of 13 amino acids.

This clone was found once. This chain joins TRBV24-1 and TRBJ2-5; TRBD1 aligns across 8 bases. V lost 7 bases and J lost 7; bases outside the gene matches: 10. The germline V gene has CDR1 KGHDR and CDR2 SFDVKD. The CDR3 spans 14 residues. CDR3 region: CATSETGAGGTQYF. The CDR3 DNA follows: TGTGCCACCAGCGAGACAGGGGCGGGTGGGACCCAGTACTTC.

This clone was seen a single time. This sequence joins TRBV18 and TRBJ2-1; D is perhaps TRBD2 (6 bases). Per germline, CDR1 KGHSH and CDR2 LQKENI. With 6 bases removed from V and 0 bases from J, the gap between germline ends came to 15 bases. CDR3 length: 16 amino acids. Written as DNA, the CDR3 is TGTGCCAGCTCCCTGGCGGGACCGGGCTCCTACAATGAGCAGTTCTTC. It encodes CASSLAGPGSYNEQFF.

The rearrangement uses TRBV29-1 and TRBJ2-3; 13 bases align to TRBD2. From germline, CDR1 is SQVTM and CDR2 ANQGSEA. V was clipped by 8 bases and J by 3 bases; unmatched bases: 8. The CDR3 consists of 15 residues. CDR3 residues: CSCRPGLAGTDTQYF. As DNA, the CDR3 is TGCAGCTGCCGACCGGGACTAGCGGGAACAGATACGCAGTATTTT.

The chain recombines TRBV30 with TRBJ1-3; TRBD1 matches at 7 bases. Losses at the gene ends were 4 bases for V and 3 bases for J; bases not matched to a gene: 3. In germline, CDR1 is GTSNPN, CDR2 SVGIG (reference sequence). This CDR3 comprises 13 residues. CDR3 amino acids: CAWTTGYGNTIYF. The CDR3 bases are TGTGCCTGGACGACAGGGTATGGAAACACCATATATTTT.

The CDR3 DNA reads TGCAGCGCCCCTCCGCGGGATGAGCAGTTCTTC. It translates to CSAPPRDEQFF. The chain carries TRBV20-1 and TRBJ2-1; TRBD2 is a possible D gene (5 bases). This CDR3 contains 11 residues. Germline lookup yields CDR1 DFQATT and CDR2 SNEGSKA (reference sequence).

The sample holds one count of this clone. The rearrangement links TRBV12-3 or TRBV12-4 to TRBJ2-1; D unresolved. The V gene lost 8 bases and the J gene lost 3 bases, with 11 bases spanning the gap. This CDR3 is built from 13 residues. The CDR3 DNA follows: TGTGCCAGCGTCCCTTCACTCTACAATGAGCAGTTCTTC. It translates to CASVPSLYNEQFF.

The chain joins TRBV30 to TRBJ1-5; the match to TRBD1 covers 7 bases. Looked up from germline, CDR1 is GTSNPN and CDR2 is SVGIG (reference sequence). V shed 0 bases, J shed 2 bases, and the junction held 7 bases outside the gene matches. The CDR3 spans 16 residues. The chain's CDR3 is CAWSVFRGQGNQPQHF. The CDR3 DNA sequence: TGTGCCTGGAGTGTATTCAGAGGACAGGGCAATCAGCCCCAGCATTTT.

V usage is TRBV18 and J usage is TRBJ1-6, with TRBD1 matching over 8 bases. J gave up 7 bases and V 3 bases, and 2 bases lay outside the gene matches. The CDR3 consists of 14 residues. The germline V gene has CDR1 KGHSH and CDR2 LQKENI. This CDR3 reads CASSPGQENSPLHF. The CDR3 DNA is TGTGCCAGCTCACCGGGACAGGAAAATTCACCCCTCCACTTT.

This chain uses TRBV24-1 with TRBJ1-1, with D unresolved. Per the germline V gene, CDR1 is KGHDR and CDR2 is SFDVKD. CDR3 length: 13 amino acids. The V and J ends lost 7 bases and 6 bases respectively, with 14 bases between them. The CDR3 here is CATREREGAEAFF. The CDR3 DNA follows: TGTGCCACCAGAGAGCGGGAGGGCGCTGAAGCTTTCTTT.